The rows below give T cell receptor beta chains drawn from one sample of a study of blood T cell repertoires in COVID-19. The protocol was immunoSEQ multiplex PCR, while the TCRdb copy is restricted to in-frame clones and leaves out a portion. The profile shows about 230,000 clones, approximately 80% of them singletons. Specimen: peripheral blood. These receptors originate from a man aged 40-50 years who had recovered from COVID-19. Each CDR3 is given with its conserved first and last residue. Fields, in order: CDR3 protein, CDR3 DNA, D gene, CDR3 length, V gene, J gene, clone size. The D gene is left open where the match is weak. Clone size appears in some rows only: once, few, many, or a class for an expanded clone.

CASTKGQGLEAFF	TGTGCCAGCACTAAGGGACAGGGCCTTGAAGCTTTCTTT	TRBD1	13	TRBV3-1/TRBV3-2	TRBJ1-1	.
CASSWRRGAALGDTQYF	TGTGCCAGCAGCTGGAGGCGGGGAGCGGCCTTGGGAGATACGCAGTATTTT	.	17	TRBV11-3	TRBJ2-3	.
CSASGLGDGNIQYF	TGCAGTGCTAGTGGTTTAGGGGATGGAAACATTCAGTACTTC	.	14	TRBV20-1	TRBJ2-4	.
CASSVRRDTGNAYEQYF	TGTGCCAGCAGCGTACGAAGGGATACAGGGAACGCCTACGAGCAGTACTTC	.	17	TRBV9	TRBJ2-7	.
CASNHRGVDNEQFF	TGTGCCAGCAACCACAGGGGGGTCGACAATGAGCAGTTCTTC	TRBD1	14	TRBV6-6	TRBJ2-1	.
CASSLLGQGAGNTEAFF	TGCGCCAGCAGCCTGCTCGGGCAGGGGGCTGGGAACACTGAAGCTTTCTTT	TRBD1	17	TRBV5-1	TRBJ1-1	many
CASSLAPGLALSYEQYF	TGTGCCAGCAGCTTAGCTCCCGGACTAGCCCTCTCCTACGAGCAGTACTTC	TRBD2	17	TRBV11-3	TRBJ2-7	.
CASSQMGLGTINVLTF	TGTGCCAGCAGCCAGATGGGCCTCGGAACGATCAACGTCCTGACTTTC	.	16	TRBV11-3	TRBJ2-6	.
CASSYRLAGGREQFF	TGTGCCAGCAGTTACAGGCTAGCGGGGGGGCGTGAGCAGTTCTTC	TRBD2	15	TRBV6-5	TRBJ2-1	.
CASSAGTPNTGELFF	TGTGCCAGCTCGGCCGGGACTCCGAACACCGGGGAGCTGTTTTTT	.	15	TRBV18	TRBJ2-2	.
CASSPTGETSTDTQYF	TGCGCCAGCAGCCCAACTGGAGAAACTAGCACAGATACGCAGTATTTT	.	16	TRBV5-1	TRBJ2-3	.
CASSGQWNTEAFF	TGTGCCAGCAGTGGACAGTGGAACACTGAAGCTTTCTTT	.	13	TRBV2	TRBJ1-1	once
CASSFTGGGTDTQYF	TGTGCCAGCAGCTTTACGGGGGGCGGCACAGATACGCAGTATTTT	.	15	TRBV7-9	TRBJ2-3	.
CAGFITGSGVGLAVDTGELFF	TGTGCCGGGTTCATTACAGGGTCGGGGGTCGGCCTAGCGGTCGACACCGGGGAGCTGTTTTTT	.	21	TRBV30	TRBJ2-2	.
CASSGAWDSRTDTQYF	TGTGCCAGCAGCGGAGCTTGGGACAGTCGCACAGATACGCAGTATTTT	TRBD1	16	TRBV3-1/TRBV3-2	TRBJ2-3	.
CAIRTGSGELFF	TGTGCCATCAGAACAGGGTCAGGGGAGCTGTTTTTT	.	12	TRBV10-3	TRBJ2-2	.
CASSGELGNQPQHF	TGTGCCAGCAGTGGGGAGCTCGGCAATCAGCCCCAGCATTTT	.	14	TRBV2	TRBJ1-5	.
CASSPWRGGTDTQYF	TGTGCCAGCAGCCCGTGGCGGGGGGGCACAGATACGCAGTATTTT	TRBD2	15	TRBV9	TRBJ2-3	.
CSASPQGAYGYTF	TGCAGTGCTAGTCCCCAGGGGGCCTATGGCTACACCTTC	TRBD1	13	TRBV20-1	TRBJ1-2	.
CASSPGQGGYYGYTF	TGCGCCAGCAGCCCGGGACAGGGAGGGTACTATGGCTACACCTTC	TRBD1	15	TRBV5-1	TRBJ1-2	.
CASSQGQENTEAFF	TGTGCCAGCAGCCAGGGACAGGAGAACACTGAAGCTTTCTTT	TRBD1	14	TRBV5-4	TRBJ1-1	.
CASSYGQGRGYTF	TGTGCCAGCAGTTATGGACAGGGTCGTGGCTACACCTTC	TRBD1	13	TRBV2	TRBJ1-2	.
CASSYPTGVADTQYF	TGTGCCAGCAGTTACCCGACAGGGGTGGCAGATACGCAGTATTTT	TRBD1	15	TRBV6-2/TRBV6-3	TRBJ2-3	.
CASSPTTTGTGELFF	TGCGCCAGCAGTCCCACAACTACCGGGACAGGAGAGCTGTTTTTT	TRBD1	15	TRBV5-1	TRBJ1-4	.
CASSLGQGRSYEQYF	TGCGCCAGCAGCTTAGGACAGGGAAGGTCCTACGAGCAGTACTTC	TRBD1	15	TRBV5-1	TRBJ2-7	few
CASTDGFYGYTF	TGTGCCAGCACCGACGGGTTCTATGGCTACACCTTC	.	12	TRBV27	TRBJ1-2	.
CASRNAGGGLNTEAFF	TGCGCCAGCAGAAACGCAGGGGGCGGCTTGAACACTGAAGCTTTCTTT	TRBD1	16	TRBV10-2	TRBJ1-1	.
CASSSREGAYADTQYF	TGTGCCAGCAGCTCCCGAGAGGGGGCGTATGCAGATACGCAGTATTTT	TRBD1	16	TRBV9	TRBJ2-3	.
CATSRLPTEMNTEAFF	TGTGCCACCAGCAGACTCCCGACAGAAATGAACACTGAAGCTTTCTTT	.	16	TRBV15	TRBJ1-1	once
CASSSPGTSNTEAFF	TGTGCCAGCAGTTCACCCGGGACATCGAACACTGAAGCTTTCTTT	.	15	TRBV27	TRBJ1-1	.
CAISTLAGATGEETQYF	TGTGCCATCAGCACCCTAGCGGGAGCCACCGGTGAGGAGACCCAGTACTTC	TRBD2	17	TRBV10-3	TRBJ2-5	.
CASSPRTQNTEAFF	TGTGCCAGCAGCCCTAGGACACAGAACACTGAAGCTTTCTTT	.	14	TRBV7-2	TRBJ1-1	many
CASSVADRFLGNTEAFF	TGTGCCAGCAGCGTAGCCGACAGGTTCTTAGGGAACACTGAAGCTTTCTTT	.	17	TRBV9	TRBJ1-1	once
CSASKASSDTQYF	TGCAGTGCTAGTAAAGCTAGTTCAGATACGCAGTATTTT	.	13	TRBV20-1	TRBJ2-3	.
CASSRPGKGGNSPLHF	TGTGCCAGCAGCCGCCCTGGGAAGGGAGGCAATTCACCCCTCCACTTT	.	16	TRBV3-1/TRBV3-2	TRBJ1-6	.
CASSSSPGDTQYF	TGTGCCAGCAGCTCGAGCCCGGGTGATACGCAGTATTTT	.	13	TRBV7-2	TRBJ2-3	.
CASSGTVLLGYTF	TGTGCCAGCAGCGGAACAGTCCTGTTGGGCTACACCTTC	.	13	TRBV6-2/TRBV6-3	TRBJ1-2	once
CATGQGDSPLHF	TGTGCCACGGGACAGGGGGACTCGCCCCTCCACTTT	TRBD1	12	TRBV28	TRBJ1-6	.
CASSQDLLYGYTF	TGCGCCAGCAGCCAAGATTTACTCTATGGCTACACCTTC	.	13	TRBV4-3	TRBJ1-2	.
CASSATGGREPQHF	TGTGCCAGCAGTGCCACAGGGGGCCGAGAGCCCCAGCATTTT	TRBD1	14	TRBV25-1	TRBJ1-5	.
CASSTSGALADTQYF	TGTGCCAGCAGTACTAGCGGAGCTCTAGCAGATACGCAGTATTTT	TRBD2	15	TRBV6-4	TRBJ2-3	.
CASSIGTSGRGRETQYF	TGTGCCAGCAGCATAGGGACTAGCGGGAGGGGGAGAGAGACCCAGTACTTC	TRBD2	17	TRBV11-2	TRBJ2-5	.
CASSSRRGLATDTQYF	TGTGCCAGCAGCTCCCGTAGGGGGCTCGCCACAGATACGCAGTATTTT	TRBD1	16	TRBV5-6	TRBJ2-3	few
CASSLAGDGHEQYF	TGCGCCAGCAGCTTGGCCGGCGATGGGCACGAGCAGTACTTC	.	14	TRBV5-1	TRBJ2-7	.
CASSPSVQAHEQFF	TGTGCCAGCAGCCCCTCTGTCCAGGCCCATGAGCAGTTCTTC	.	14	TRBV5-5	TRBJ2-1	once
CASSLGQGVNYGYTF	TGTGCCAGCAGCCTAGGACAGGGGGTCAACTATGGCTACACCTTC	TRBD1	15	TRBV7-9	TRBJ1-2	.
CASSLGTSGGAYTGELFF	TGTGCCAGCAGCCTAGGGACTAGCGGGGGGGCATACACCGGGGAGCTGTTTTTT	TRBD2	18	TRBV5-4	TRBJ2-2	.
CACQAGGPHYGYTF	TGTGCCTGCCAGGCGGGGGGCCCGCACTATGGCTACACCTTC	.	14	TRBV30	TRBJ1-2	.
CASSLDRGNTEAFF	TGTGCCAGCAGCTTAGATCGGGGAAACACTGAAGCTTTCTTT	.	14	TRBV11-3	TRBJ1-1	.
CATSGQPNQPQHF	TGTGCCACCAGTGGACAGCCCAATCAGCCCCAGCATTTT	.	13	TRBV24-1	TRBJ1-5	.
CACKMVVEREIYNEQFF	TGTGCCTGCAAGATGGTAGTTGAGCGGGAGATCTACAATGAGCAGTTCTTC	TRBD2	17	TRBV30	TRBJ2-1	.
CASSLAYGTVNSPLHF	TGTGCCAGCAGCTTAGCCTACGGGACAGTCAATTCACCCCTCCACTTT	TRBD1	16	TRBV7-2	TRBJ1-6	.